This T cell receptor beta chain was sequenced for a study of metastatic and nonmetastatic thyroid tumors (dated by TCRdb to about 2020). Looking at the study overall: Repertoires from peripheral blood and from tumor or nodule tissue samples of malignant and benign thyroid patients were compared. General findings and caveats noted by the study authors: In both blood and tumor samples, malignant tumors were reported to have significantly higher TCR beta diversity than benign nodules.

Library preparation was by PCR. Instrument used: Illumina HiSeq 4000. The TCR beta-chain CDR3 region of each patient was profiled by high-throughput sequencing. On the study's bioinformatics: The researchers built a classifier to tell apart papillary thyroid cancer patients with distant metastasis, based on CDR3 differences among clinicopathological groups. The Shannon index was used to measure repertoire diversity, and the Morisita-Horn index was used to measure how similar tumor and blood repertoires were. In TCRdb, the public reads were trimmed at Q25 with fastp and aligned with MiXCR, with productive beta chains retained. What appears here as the V and J calls and clone size reflects TCRdb's work, not the paper's. The sample yields some 40,000 clones; over 15% were counted once. Approximately 14% of the sample is taken by the ten largest. CDR1 is given as SGHAT and CDR2 as FQDESV, both from the germline V gene (reference sequence). A distance of 16 bases separates the germline ends of V and J, which lose 5 bases and 2 bases respectively. From cysteine to phenylalanine, the CDR3 is 15 amino acids long. Only CDR3 DNA is held: 45 bases, read in frame from base 1.

This clone was detected ten times or more. Its antigen is unknown. Within one base of it there is no much larger clone, and no base qualities were kept. Before undergoing thyroid surgery, none of the patients had been given any kind of treatment. Patient clinical samples collected from about 2011 to 2018 were retrospectively analysed using T-cell receptor beta sequencing. The sequence links TRBV11-1 to TRBJ2-7; the D gene is perhaps TRBD2, on 5 matching bases. The source of this sequence is a female donor with papillary thyroid cancer or a benign thyroid nodule (not recorded which). Some clones in this sample may be carry-over from other donors' samples. The sequencing input was tumor tissue. The CDR3 region reads CASSSLEDYPYEQYF. The nucleotide sequence reads TGTGCCAGCAGCAGCCTTGAAGACTACCCCTACGAGCAGTACTTC.